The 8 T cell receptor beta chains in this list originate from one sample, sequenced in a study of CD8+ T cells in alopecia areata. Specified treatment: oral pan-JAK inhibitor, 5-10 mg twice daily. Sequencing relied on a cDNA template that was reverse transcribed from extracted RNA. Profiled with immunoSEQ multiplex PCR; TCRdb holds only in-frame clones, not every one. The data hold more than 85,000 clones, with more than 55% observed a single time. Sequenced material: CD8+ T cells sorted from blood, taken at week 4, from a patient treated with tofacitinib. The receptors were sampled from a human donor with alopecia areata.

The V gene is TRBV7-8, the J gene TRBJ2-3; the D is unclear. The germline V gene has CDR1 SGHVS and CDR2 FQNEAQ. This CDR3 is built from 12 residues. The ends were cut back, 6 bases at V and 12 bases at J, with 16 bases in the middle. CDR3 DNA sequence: TGTGCCAGCAGTCTTGGTCATTCCCCACAGTATTTT. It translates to CASSLGHSPQYF.

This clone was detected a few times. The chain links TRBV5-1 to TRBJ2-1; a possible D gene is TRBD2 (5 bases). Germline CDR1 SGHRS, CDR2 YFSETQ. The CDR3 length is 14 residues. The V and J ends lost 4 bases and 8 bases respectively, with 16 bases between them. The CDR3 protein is CASSPLGVEDEQFF. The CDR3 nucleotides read TGCGCCAGCAGCCCCCTTGGGGTGGAGGATGAGCAGTTCTTC.

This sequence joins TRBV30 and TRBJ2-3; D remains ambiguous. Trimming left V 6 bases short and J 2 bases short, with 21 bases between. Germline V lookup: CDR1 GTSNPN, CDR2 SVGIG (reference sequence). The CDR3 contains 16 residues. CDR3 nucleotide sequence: TGTGCCTGTTCCCGTAAAGCCACCAACCCCACAGATACGCAGTATTTT. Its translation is CACSRKATNPTDTQYF. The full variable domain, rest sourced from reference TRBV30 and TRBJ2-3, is SQTIHQWPATLVQPVGSPLSLECTVEGTSNPNLYWYRQAAGRGLQLLFYSVGIGQISSEVPQNLSASRPQDRQFILSSKKLLLSDSGFYLCACSRKATNPTDTQYFGPGTRLTVL.

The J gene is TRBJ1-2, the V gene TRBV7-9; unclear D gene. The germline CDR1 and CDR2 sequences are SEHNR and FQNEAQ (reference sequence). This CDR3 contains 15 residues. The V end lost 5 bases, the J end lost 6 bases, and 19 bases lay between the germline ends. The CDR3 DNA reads TGTGCCAGCAGCAACTCCGGGCAATCTCCCAATGGCTACACCTTC. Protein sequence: CASSNSGQSPNGYTF.

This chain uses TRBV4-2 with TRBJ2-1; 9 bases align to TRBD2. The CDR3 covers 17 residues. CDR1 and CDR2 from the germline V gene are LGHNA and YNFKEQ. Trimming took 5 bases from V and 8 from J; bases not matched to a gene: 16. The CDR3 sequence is CASSYRENSGGSDEQFF. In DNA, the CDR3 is TGTGCCAGCAGCTACCGGGAGAATAGCGGGGGCTCGGATGAGCAGTTCTTC.

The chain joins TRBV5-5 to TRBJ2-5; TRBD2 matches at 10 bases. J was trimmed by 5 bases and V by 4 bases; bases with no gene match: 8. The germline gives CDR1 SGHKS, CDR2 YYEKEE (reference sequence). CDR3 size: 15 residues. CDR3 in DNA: TGTGCCAGCAGCCTCCAGCGGGGGGGCGGGGAGACCCAGTACTTC. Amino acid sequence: CASSLQRGGGETQYF.

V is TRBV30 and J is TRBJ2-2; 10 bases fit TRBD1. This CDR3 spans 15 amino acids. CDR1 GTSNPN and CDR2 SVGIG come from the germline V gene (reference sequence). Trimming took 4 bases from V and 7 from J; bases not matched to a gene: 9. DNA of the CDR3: TGTGCCTGGAACCCAGGGACAGGGGTTTTCGGGGAGCTGTTTTTT. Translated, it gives CAWNPGTGVFGELFF.

This chain's CDR3 is CASSPWVGSYEQYF. The CDR3 DNA reads as TGCGCCAGCAGCCCCTGGGTTGGCTCCTACGAGCAGTACTTC. The J gene is TRBJ2-7, the V gene TRBV5-1; D gene ambiguous. V gave up 4 bases and J gave up 0 bases, with 11 bases separating them. CDR1 and CDR2 from the germline V gene are SGHRS and YFSETQ. CDR3 length equals 14 residues.